These 19 T cell receptor beta chains came from one sample sequenced in a study of somatic mutations in cytotoxic T cells in rheumatoid arthritis. The table came from immunoSEQ multiplex PCR; TCRdb's copy has only in-frame clones and leaves some out. Here the sample spans about 11,000 clones, 70% to 85% being singletons. The specimen sequenced was CD8+ T cells sorted from blood. The receptors shown here come from a man in his 70s in good health.

This chain links TRBV6-5 with TRBJ2-7, with 12 bases matching TRBD1. This CDR3 has 15 amino acids. The V gene's germline CDR1 is MNHEY and CDR2 SVGAGI. The V and J ends lost 6 bases and 5 bases, in that order; junction bases with no gene match: 8. The CDR3 sequence is CASRQGTGGNNEQYF. In nucleotides, the CDR3 is TGTGCCAGCAGACAAGGGACAGGGGGCAACAACGAGCAGTACTTC.

This clone was counted only a few times. This chain links TRBV18 with TRBJ1-6, with a weak D call TRBD1 (5 bases). Trimming cost V 5 bases and J 7 bases, with 9 bases left between them. This CDR3 is 13 amino acids long. Germline V gene sequence: CDR1 KGHSH, CDR2 LQKENI. CDR3 in DNA: TGTGCCAGCTCAGGGGACGGGAATTCACCCCTCCACTTT. It encodes CASSGDGNSPLHF.

This clone was found a few times. V is TRBV28 and J is TRBJ1-2, with 10 bases matching TRBD1. CDR1 MDHEN and CDR2 SYDVKM come from the germline V gene. V was pared by 8 bases and J by 6 bases, with 12 bases of the junction left unmatched. CDR3 size: 15 residues. In nucleotides, the CDR3 is TGTGCCAGCCGTATGGTGACAGGGGGCGCAGATGGCTACACCTTC. It specifies CASRMVTGGADGYTF.

This clone is judged large. Other DNA sequences within the sample encode an identical CDR3. The chain has TRBV4-1 and TRBJ1-5; D gene ambiguous. V lost 0 bases and J 2 bases, leaving 8 bases between the germline ends. The CDR3 consists of 15 residues. The germline gives CDR1 MGHRA, CDR2 YSYEKL. The CDR3 here is CASSQDVGGNQPQHF. The CDR3 nucleotides are TGCGCCAGCAGCCAAGACGTCGGGGGCAATCAGCCCCAGCATTTT.

By proportion, this clone is medium-sized. This chain uses TRBV19 with TRBJ1-5; 8 nucleotides match TRBD1. Trimming removed 5 bases from V and 4 bases from J; junction bases left unmatched: 4. This CDR3 is built from 14 residues. CDR1 is LNHDA and CDR2 is SQIVND in the germline V gene (reference sequence). The chain's CDR3 is CASSDRGRNQPQHF. The CDR3 coding sequence is TGTGCCAGTAGTGACAGGGGTCGTAATCAGCCCCAGCATTTT.

The chain recombines TRBV27 with TRBJ2-7, with 10 bases lining up with TRBD2. Germline V gene lookup returns CDR1 MNHEY and CDR2 SMNVEV (reference sequence). Germline trimming cut 6 bases from V and 4 bases from J; bases unmatched to any gene: 12. The CDR3 contains 16 residues. The CDR3 DNA reads as TGTGCCAGCAGAACCACTAGCGGGATCCCCGGTTACGAGCAGTACTTC. Its translation is CASRTTSGIPGYEQYF.

The CDR3 DNA reads TGTGCCACCAGGACAGGGGGCCGTGGCTACACCTTC. Its protein product is CATRTGGRGYTF. The chain links TRBV7-6 to TRBJ1-2; the match to TRBD1 covers 11 bases. Trimming removed 10 bases from V and 7 bases from J; junction bases left unmatched: 5. Germline V CDR1 and CDR2: SGHVS, FNYEAQ. The length of the CDR3 is 12 residues.

This chain connects TRBV9 to TRBJ1-3; TRBD1 might be the D (5 bases). Germline CDR1 and CDR2: SGDLS and YYNGEE. The germline V and J ends were trimmed by 0 bases and 1 base, with 14 bases remaining between them. This CDR3 has 17 amino acids. In DNA, the CDR3 is TGTGCCAGCAGCGTAGGGCAGGGAGGGGAGTCTGGAAACACCATATATTTT. Amino acid sequence: CASSVGQGGESGNTIYF. The whole variable domain, filled in from reference TRBV9 and TRBJ1-3, reads DSGVTQTPKHLITATGQRVTLRCSPRSGDLSVYWYQQSLDQGLQFLIQYYNGEERAKGNILERFSAQQFPDLHSELNLSSLELGDSALYFCASSVGQGGESGNTIYFGEGSWLTVV.

This clone was seen just once. The CDR3 DNA reads as TGTGCCCTTAGGGAGGCGGGGTCTTTACCGGTGCGCAATGAGCAGTTCTTC. The encoded protein is CALREAGSLPVRNEQFF. The rearrangement joins TRBV30 to TRBJ2-1, with D perhaps TRBD2 (6 bases). The CDR3 loop spans 17 amino acids. Germline values: CDR1 GTSNPN, CDR2 SVGIG (reference sequence). The ends were cut back, 8 bases at V and 6 bases at J, with 29 bases in the middle.

The chain has TRBV7-6 and TRBJ1-2; 10 positions agree with TRBD1. The length of the CDR3 is 19 residues. V shed 2 bases, J shed 0 bases, and the junction held 12 bases outside the gene matches. Germline V CDR1 and CDR2: SGHVS, FNYEAQ. The CDR3 protein is CASSLNIGGQGPSNYGYTF. For the CDR3, the DNA is TGTGCCAGCAGCTTAAATATAGGGGGACAGGGGCCATCTAACTATGGCTACACCTTC.

This chain links TRBV25-1 with TRBJ2-7; a possible D gene is TRBD2 (6 bases). CDR1 is MGHDK, CDR2 SYGVNS, per germline. V was cut by 3 bases and J by 7 bases, with 13 bases left in between. The CDR3 contains 13 residues. The CDR3 DNA reads as TGTGCCAGCAGTGAGAGGGGACTGGGGGAGCAGTACTTC. It specifies CASSERGLGEQYF.

This sequence joins TRBV19 and TRBJ2-7; D not certain. This CDR3 region has 14 residues. CDR1 and CDR2 (germline): LNHDA, SQIVND (reference sequence). V dropped 3 bases and J dropped 0 bases, with 9 bases sitting between them. The DNA of the CDR3 is TGTGCCAGTAGTATTACCTACAGCTCCTACGAGCAGTACTTC. Translated: CASSITYSSYEQYF.

This chain uses TRBV7-9 with TRBJ2-1; D is possibly TRBD1 or TRBD2 (6 bases each). Germline CDR1 is SEHNR and CDR2 is FQNEAQ (reference sequence). CDR3 size: 13 residues. The V end was cut by 9 bases, the J end by 3 bases, with 12 bases between. CDR3 protein: CASKGGLYNEQFF. For the CDR3, the DNA is TGTGCCAGTAAGGGGGGCCTCTACAATGAGCAGTTCTTC.

The V and J genes are TRBV6-4 and TRBJ2-3; the D call may be TRBD1 or TRBD2 (6 bases each). Germline V CDR1 and CDR2: MRHNA, SNTAGT. Deletions cut 6 bases from V and 4 bases from J, with 20 bases between. This CDR3 has 16 residues. CDR3 sequence (DNA): TGTGCCAGCAGCCCATCGACTAGAGGGGGGCCAGATACGCAGTATTTT. It is translated as CASSPSTRGGPDTQYF.

The chain combines TRBV7-8 with TRBJ1-3; D possibly corresponds to TRBD1 (5 bases). Germline loops: CDR1 SGHVS, CDR2 FQNEAQ. The CDR3 has 14 amino acids. The germline V and J ends were trimmed by 3 bases and 0 bases, with 6 bases remaining between them. CDR3 sequence: CASSLQGSGNTIYF. In nucleotides, the CDR3 is TGTGCCAGCAGCTTGCAGGGCTCTGGAAACACCATATATTTT.

This clone was seen a few times. The J gene is TRBJ2-1, the V gene TRBV2; possibly TRBD2 for D (6 bases). The germline gives CDR1 SNHLY, CDR2 FYNNEI. Trimming took off 6 bases at V and 4 bases at J, with 19 bases between the two ends. The CDR3 contains 16 residues. Here the CDR3 reads CASRDSAGLLYNEQFF. The DNA of the CDR3 is TGTGCCAGCAGGGACTCAGCGGGCCTACTATACAATGAGCAGTTCTTC.

By share, this clone ranks as large. The rearrangement links TRBV28 to TRBJ2-1; TRBD1 matches 7 bases. This CDR3 is built from 14 residues. From germline, CDR1 is MDHEN and CDR2 SYDVKM. V shed 6 bases, J shed 4 bases, and the junction held 6 bases outside the gene matches. The CDR3 nucleotides are TGTGCCAGCAGGGGGACAGTCCCATACAATGAGCAGTTCTTC. As protein: CASRGTVPYNEQFF.

The chain employs TRBV25-1 and TRBJ2-3; 13 nucleotides align to TRBD2. Per germline, CDR1 MGHDK and CDR2 SYGVNS. V was pared by 3 bases and J by 6 bases, with 9 bases of the junction left unmatched. The CDR3 loop spans 17 amino acids. CDR3 DNA sequence: TGTGCCAGCAGTGACTTCGGACTAGCGGGAGAATGGGATACGCAGTATTTT. Translation gives CASSDFGLAGEWDTQYF. The entire variable domain, with the rest obtained from reference TRBV25-1 and TRBJ2-3, is as follows: EADIYQTPRYLVIGTGKKITLECSQTMGHDKMYWYQQDPGMELHLIHYSYGVNSTEKGDLSSESTVSRIRTEHFPLTLESARPSHTSQYLCASSDFGLAGEWDTQYFGPGTRLTVL.

The CDR3 DNA reads as TGTGCCAGCAGCTTAGGTGTAGGGGGGGAATCACCCCTCCACTTT. Translation: CASSLGVGGESPLHF. V is TRBV13 and J is TRBJ1-6; tentative D call: TRBD1 (6 bases). The CDR3 covers 15 residues. Germline values: CDR1 PRHDT, CDR2 FYEKMQ (reference sequence). The V end lost 0 bases, the J end lost 10 bases, and 13 bases lay between the germline ends. Using reference TRBV13 and TRBJ1-6 for the parts outside the CDR3, the full variable domain is AAGVIQSPRHLIKEKRETATLKCYPIPRHDTVYWYQQGPGQDPQFLISFYEKMQSDKGSIPDRFSAQQFSDYHSELNMSSLELGDSALYFCASSLGVGGESPLHFGNGTRLTVT.